Below, 24 T cell receptor beta chains from the same sample are listed, as sequenced in a study of control samples from healthy donors and cancer patients (dated by TCRdb to 2018 to 2021). Library prep was done by the immunoSEQ multiplex PCR assay. Imported from immuneACCESS, the table was reduced by TCRdb to in-frame sequences with V and J called. These copies leave out some clones; in studies compared against another copy, an unresolved V gene accounts for under half, and the cause of the remainder is not known. The sample yields around 80,000 clones; over 75% were counted once. The ten largest clones capture around 5.7% of the sample. Sequencing used blood. The source of these receptors is a woman aged 45-65 years in good health.

The chain is built from TRBV3-1 (or the pseudogene TRBV3-2) and TRBJ1-1; D remains ambiguous. The V and J ends lost 4 bases and 2 bases respectively, with 2 bases between them. This CDR3 is 11 amino acids long. Germline lookup yields CDR1 LGHDT and CDR2 YNNKEL (reference sequence). CDR3 sequence: CASSRNTEAFF. CDR3 DNA: TGTGCCAGCAGCCGCAACACTGAAGCTTTCTTT.

The gene calls are TRBV11-2 and TRBJ1-2; weak D call: TRBD1 (5 bases). Trimming left V 4 bases short and J 3 bases short, with 15 bases between. Germline V gene data show CDR1 as SGHAT and CDR2 as FQNNGV. CDR3 length: 15 residues. This chain's CDR3 is CASSSIKGKDYGYTF. CDR3 coding DNA: TGTGCCAGCAGCTCCATAAAGGGGAAGGACTATGGCTACACCTTC.

V gene TRBV30 combines with J gene TRBJ2-1; D remains unclear. Trimming took 3 bases from V and 12 from J, leaving 6 bases between them. Germline lookup yields CDR1 GTSNPN and CDR2 SVGIG (reference sequence). The CDR3 covers 9 residues. The chain's CDR3 is CAWRIGQFF. CDR3 nucleotides: TGTGCCTGGAGAATCGGGCAGTTCTTC.

V and J are TRBV9 and TRBJ1-2; the match to TRBD1 covers 7 bases. The trim removed 1 base at V and 5 bases at J, leaving 8 bases unmatched. CDR1 is SGDLS, CDR2 YYNGEE, per germline. CDR3 length: 15 amino acids. As DNA, the CDR3 is TGTGCCAGCAGCGTATTTTCGACAGGGACTTATGGCTACACCTTC. It is translated as CASSVFSTGTYGYTF.

The chain couples TRBV18 to TRBJ2-6; D unclear. In germline, CDR1 is KGHSH, CDR2 LQKENI. The germline V and J ends were trimmed by 3 bases and 2 bases, with 2 bases remaining between them. CDR3 length: 13 residues. The CDR3 loop reads CASSPPGANVLTF. For the CDR3, the DNA is TGTGCCAGCTCACCTCCTGGGGCCAACGTCCTGACTTTC.

CDR3: CASSPLPIQGGEQYF. CDR3 DNA: TGCGCCAGCAGCCCACTCCCTATACAGGGGGGCGAGCAGTACTTC. V and J are TRBV5-1 and TRBJ2-7; 8 nucleotides line up with TRBD1. V was pared by 4 bases and J by 6 bases, with 12 bases of the junction left unmatched. The CDR3 is 15 amino acids. CDR1 is SGHRS, CDR2 YFSETQ, per germline.

V gene TRBV6-1 combines with J gene TRBJ1-2; D gene uncertain. Per germline, CDR1 MNHNS and CDR2 SASEGT. The CDR3 totals 15 residues. Trimming removed 2 bases at V and 1 base at J, with 11 bases between. CDR3 sequence reads: CASSEFLSVNYGYTF. The CDR3 region has the DNA TGTGCCAGCAGTGAATTCCTCTCTGTTAACTATGGCTACACCTTC.

The genes are TRBV2 and TRBJ2-2; a possible D gene is TRBD1 (6 bases). The germline V gene has CDR1 SNHLY and CDR2 FYNNEI. There are 14 residues in the CDR3. Trimming removed 4 bases at V and 6 bases at J, with 12 bases between. The CDR3: CASSVGAGAGELFF. For the CDR3, the DNA is TGTGCCAGCAGTGTAGGGGCAGGGGCCGGGGAGCTGTTTTTT.

The gene calls are TRBV7-9 and TRBJ2-6; D is perhaps TRBD1 (5 bases). CDR3 length equals 15 residues. Germline V CDR1 and CDR2: SEHNR, FQNEAQ (reference sequence). V lost 2 bases and J lost 0, with 5 bases in between. The CDR3 DNA sequence: TGTGCCAGCAGCTTAACAGGCTCTGGGGCCAACGTCCTGACTTTC. Protein sequence: CASSLTGSGANVLTF.

The count of this clone is one. V gene TRBV12-5 combines with J gene TRBJ1-3, with D maybe TRBD1 (5 bases). The CDR3 covers 13 residues. V lost 7 bases, J lost 1 base, and 8 bases lay in between. In germline, CDR1 is LGHNT, CDR2 FRNRAP. This CDR3 is CASVGGSGNTIYF. CDR3 DNA sequence: TGTGCTAGTGTTGGGGGGTCTGGAAACACCATATATTTT. Combining the CDR3 with reference TRBV12-5 and TRBJ1-3 gives the whole variable domain DARVTQTPRHKVTEMGQEVTMRCQPILGHNTVFWYRQTMMQGLELLAYFRNRAPLDDSGMPKDRFSAEMPDATLATLKIQPSEPRDSAVYFCASVGGSGNTIYFGEGSWLTVV.

This rearrangement joins TRBV6-5 to TRBJ2-1; D is undetermined. The germline V gene has CDR1 MNHEY and CDR2 SVGAGI. This CDR3 comprises 10 residues. V lost 7 bases, J lost 6 bases, and 4 bases lay in between. The CDR3 sequence: CASNVNEQFF. The CDR3 DNA is TGTGCCAGCAATGTCAATGAGCAGTTCTTC.

The chain links TRBV6-5 to TRBJ2-3, with D unresolved. CDR1 and CDR2 from the germline V gene are MNHEY and SVGAGI. V dropped 7 bases and J dropped 1 base, with 12 bases sitting between them. CDR3 size: 14 residues. CDR3 loop: CASTPSWRTDTQYF. The CDR3 coding sequence is TGTGCCAGCACCCCCAGTTGGCGCACAGATACGCAGTATTTT.

This chain uses TRBV5-1 with TRBJ1-1; the D gene is possibly TRBD1 (6 bases). The CDR3 has 15 residues. The germline CDR1 and CDR2 sequences are SGHRS and YFSETQ. V shed 6 bases and J shed 3 bases, with 18 bases lying between them. The CDR3 loop reads CASTSWGQGDTEAFF. The CDR3 coding sequence is TGCGCCAGCACCTCCTGGGGGCAGGGCGACACTGAAGCTTTCTTT. Complete variable domain (other parts from reference TRBV5-1 and TRBJ1-1): KAGVTQTPRYLIKTRGQQVTLSCSPISGHRSVSWYQQTPGQGLQFLFEYFSETQRNKGNFPGRFSGRQFSNSRSEMNVSTLELGDSALYLCASTSWGQGDTEAFFGQGTRLTVV.

V is TRBV2 and J is TRBJ2-7; the match to TRBD1 covers 8 bases. Germline loops: CDR1 SNHLY, CDR2 FYNNEI. The CDR3 spans 13 residues. V shed 0 bases and J 12 bases; nucleotides not matched to a gene: 7. The CDR3 spells CASSEALWTGTYF. The CDR3 nucleotides read TGTGCCAGCAGTGAAGCGCTATGGACAGGGACGTACTTC.

The genes are TRBV5-6 and TRBJ2-7; 8 nucleotides match TRBD2. Trimming removed 3 bases from V and 4 bases from J; junction bases left unmatched: 12. This CDR3 has 16 amino acids. Germline V gene sequence: CDR1 SGHDT, CDR2 YYEEEE. The CDR3 loop is CASSWGGLGLDYEQYF. Here the CDR3 DNA reads TGTGCCAGCAGCTGGGGCGGGTTGGGACTAGATTACGAGCAGTACTTC. The full variable domain, completed using reference TRBV5-6 and TRBJ2-7, is DAGVTQSPTHLIKTRGQQVTLRCSPKSGHDTVSWYQQALGQGPQFIFQYYEEEERQRGNFPDRFSGHQFPNYSSELNVNALLLGDSALYLCASSWGGLGLDYEQYFGPGTRLTVT.

CDR3 sequence (DNA): TGTGCCAGCAGTGCGAGACAGGGGATTGAAGCTTTCTTT. This translates into CASSARQGIEAFF. The chain recombines TRBV12-3 or TRBV12-4 with TRBJ1-1; the match to TRBD1 covers 8 bases. J gave up 7 bases and V 5 bases, and 6 bases lay outside the gene matches. The CDR3 totals 13 residues.

This clone occurred a few times. This sequence joins TRBV4-1 and TRBJ1-2; D gene unclear. V lost 4 bases and J 5 bases, leaving 17 bases between the germline ends. The CDR3 length is 15 residues. Germline V gene lookup returns CDR1 MGHRA and CDR2 YSYEKL. The chain's CDR3 is CASSPRVEDGYGYTF. CDR3 bases: TGCGCCAGCAGCCCAAGGGTGGAAGATGGATATGGCTACACCTTC.

The rearrangement joins TRBV9 to TRBJ1-1, with TRBD1 identical over 7 bases. Germline CDR1 SGDLS, CDR2 YYNGEE. V was clipped by 3 bases and J by 7 bases; unmatched bases: 3. This CDR3 contains 12 residues. The CDR3 sequence is CASSESGGEAFF. The CDR3, as DNA: TGTGCCAGCAGCGAATCAGGGGGTGAAGCTTTCTTT.

V gene TRBV19 combines with J gene TRBJ1-2; D is unresolved. Trimming shortened V by 3 bases and J by 3 bases, and 14 bases separated the two germline ends. This CDR3 spans 15 amino acids. CDR1 LNHDA and CDR2 SQIVND come from the germline V gene (reference sequence). The CDR3 DNA reads as TGTGCCAGTAGTATCCTTTTCCGGGCCCACTATGGCTACACCTTC. Protein sequence: CASSILFRAHYGYTF.

CDR3 bases: TGCGCCAGCAGCTGGCGGGACAGGTTCGACGAGCAGTACTTC. Its protein product is CASSWRDRFDEQYF. The V and J genes are TRBV5-1 and TRBJ2-7, with 8 bases aligning to TRBD1. The CDR3 is 14 residues long. CDR1 is SGHRS, CDR2 YFSETQ, per germline. The ends lost 3 bases at V and 5 bases at J; junction bases unmatched: 7.

This clone was observed a single time. The V and J genes are TRBV9 and TRBJ2-7; tentatively, D is TRBD2 (7 bases). V lost 3 bases, J lost 7 bases, and 20 bases lay in between. This CDR3 contains 15 residues. Germline assignment: CDR1 SGDLS and CDR2 YYNGEE. CDR3 in amino acids: CASSGGGGTLGEQYF. The CDR3 DNA is TGTGCCAGCAGCGGGGGAGGGGGGACTCTGGGAGAGCAGTACTTC.

The chain uses TRBV4-1 and TRBJ2-3, with 7 bases matching TRBD1. V shed 1 base and J 2 bases; nucleotides not matched to a gene: 9. The CDR3 is 17 residues long. Per the germline V gene, CDR1 is MGHRA and CDR2 is YSYEKL. Here the CDR3 DNA reads TGCGCCAGCAGCCAAGTCCCCGGGACAGACCTCACAGATACGCAGTATTTT. Its translation is CASSQVPGTDLTDTQYF.

The chain is built from TRBV30 and TRBJ1-4; 8 bases match TRBD1. Per germline, CDR1 GTSNPN and CDR2 SVGIG (reference sequence). Germline trimming cut 8 bases from V and 6 bases from J; bases unmatched to any gene: 20. CDR3 length: 17 amino acids. As DNA, the CDR3 is TGTGCCCGCTCTAAGGGACAGGCGAACTGGTGGGATGAAAAACTGTTTTTT. This encodes CARSKGQANWWDEKLFF.

V gene TRBV15 combines with J gene TRBJ1-1; D possibly corresponds to TRBD1 (6 bases). Germline CDR1 reads LNHNV; CDR2 reads YYDKDF (reference sequence). The CDR3 is 14 amino acids. Trimming took 5 bases from V and 1 from J, leaving 11 bases between them. CDR3 sequence (DNA): TGTGCCACCAGCTTAGGACAGAAGAACACTGAAGCTTTCTTT. Amino acids: CATSLGQKNTEAFF.